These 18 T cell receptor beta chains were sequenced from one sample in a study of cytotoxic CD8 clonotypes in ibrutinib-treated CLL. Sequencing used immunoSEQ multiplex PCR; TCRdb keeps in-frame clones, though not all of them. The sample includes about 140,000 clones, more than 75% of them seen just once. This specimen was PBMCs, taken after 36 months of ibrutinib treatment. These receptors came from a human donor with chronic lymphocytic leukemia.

The CDR3 loop is CASSYSGLSGNTIYF. The CDR3 bases are TGTGCCAGCAGTTACTCCGGTTTATCTGGAAACACCATATATTTT. This chain connects TRBV6-5 to TRBJ1-3, with no clear D. CDR1 and CDR2 (germline): MNHEY, SVGAGI. The CDR3 consists of 15 residues. Trimming left V 0 bases short and J 1 base short, with 7 bases between.

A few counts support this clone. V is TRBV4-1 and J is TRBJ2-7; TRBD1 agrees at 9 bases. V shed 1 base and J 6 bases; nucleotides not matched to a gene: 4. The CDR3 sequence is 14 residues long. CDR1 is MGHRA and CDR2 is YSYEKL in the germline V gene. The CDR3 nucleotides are TGCGCCAGCAGCCAAGGGGACAGGGATGGCGAGCAGTACTTC. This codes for CASSQGDRDGEQYF.

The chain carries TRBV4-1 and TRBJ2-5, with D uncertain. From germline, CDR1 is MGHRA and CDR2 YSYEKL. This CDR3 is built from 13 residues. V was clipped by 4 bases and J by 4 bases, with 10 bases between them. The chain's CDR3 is CASSLGVGETQYF. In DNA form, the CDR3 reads TGCGCCAGCAGCCTAGGAGTGGGAGAGACCCAGTACTTC.

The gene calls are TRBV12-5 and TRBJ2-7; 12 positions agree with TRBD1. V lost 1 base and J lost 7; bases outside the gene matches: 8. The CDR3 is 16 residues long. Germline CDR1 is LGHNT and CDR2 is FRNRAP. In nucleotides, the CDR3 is TGTGCTAGTGGTTTGGCCTGGGACAGGGGGCCCAGGGAGCAGTACTTC. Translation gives CASGLAWDRGPREQYF.

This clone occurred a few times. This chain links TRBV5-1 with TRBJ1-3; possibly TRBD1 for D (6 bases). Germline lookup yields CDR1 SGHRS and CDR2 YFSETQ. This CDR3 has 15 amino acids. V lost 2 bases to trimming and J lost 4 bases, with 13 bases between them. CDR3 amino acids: CASSFSGGVGNTIYF. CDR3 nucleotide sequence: TGCGCCAGCAGCTTCTCCGGGGGCGTGGGAAACACCATATATTTT.

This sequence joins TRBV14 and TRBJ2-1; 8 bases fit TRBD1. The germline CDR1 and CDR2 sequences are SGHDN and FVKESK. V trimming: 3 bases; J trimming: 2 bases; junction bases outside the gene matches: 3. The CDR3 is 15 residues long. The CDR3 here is CASSQAGQAYNEQFF. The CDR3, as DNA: TGTGCCAGCAGCCAGGCGGGACAGGCCTACAATGAGCAGTTCTTC.

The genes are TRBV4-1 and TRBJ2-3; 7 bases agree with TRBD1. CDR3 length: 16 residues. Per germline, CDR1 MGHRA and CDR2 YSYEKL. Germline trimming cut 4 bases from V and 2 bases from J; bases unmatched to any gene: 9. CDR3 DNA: TGCGCCAGCAGCCGAAAGACAGGGATCGACACAGATACGCAGTATTTT. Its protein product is CASSRKTGIDTDTQYF.

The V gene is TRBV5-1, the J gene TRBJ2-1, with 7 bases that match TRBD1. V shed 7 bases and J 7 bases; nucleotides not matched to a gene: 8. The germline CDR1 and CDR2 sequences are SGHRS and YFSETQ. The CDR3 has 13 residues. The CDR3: CASFMTGFNEQFF. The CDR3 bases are TGCGCCAGCTTCATGACAGGGTTTAATGAGCAGTTCTTC.

The CDR3 region is CASSLTGPRGYGYTF. In DNA form, the CDR3 reads TGTGCCAGCAGCCTCACCGGGCCAAGGGGCTATGGCTACACCTTC. The rearrangement links TRBV7-9 to TRBJ1-2, with D maybe TRBD1 (5 bases). The CDR3 runs 15 residues. The V end was cut by 5 bases, the J end by 4 bases, with 17 bases between. Germline V lookup: CDR1 SEHNR, CDR2 FQNEAQ (reference sequence).

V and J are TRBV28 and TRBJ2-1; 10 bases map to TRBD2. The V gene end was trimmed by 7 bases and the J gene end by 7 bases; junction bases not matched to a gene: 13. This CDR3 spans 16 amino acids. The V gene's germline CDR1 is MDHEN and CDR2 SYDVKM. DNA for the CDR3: TGTGCCAGCACCCTCCTTACTAGCGGGGCCTTTAATGAGCAGTTCTTC. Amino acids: CASTLLTSGAFNEQFF.

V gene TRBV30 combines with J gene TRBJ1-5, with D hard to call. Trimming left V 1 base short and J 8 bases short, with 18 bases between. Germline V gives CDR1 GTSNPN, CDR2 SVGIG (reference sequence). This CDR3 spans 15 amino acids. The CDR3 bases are TGTGCCTGGAGTGCCTCTGATTGGGTAAATAAGCCCCAGCATTTT. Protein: CAWSASDWVNKPQHF. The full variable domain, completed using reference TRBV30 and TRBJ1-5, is SQTIHQWPATLVQPVGSPLSLECTVEGTSNPNLYWYRQAAGRGLQLLFYSVGIGQISSEVPQNLSASRPQDRQFILSSKKLLLSDSGFYLCAWSASDWVNKPQHFGDGTRLSIL.

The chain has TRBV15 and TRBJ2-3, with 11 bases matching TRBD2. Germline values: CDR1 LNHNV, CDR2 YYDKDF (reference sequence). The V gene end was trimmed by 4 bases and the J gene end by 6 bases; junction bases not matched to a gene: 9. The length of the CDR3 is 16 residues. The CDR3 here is CATSNELAGVGDTQYF. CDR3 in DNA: TGTGCCACCAGCAACGAACTAGCGGGGGTAGGGGATACGCAGTATTTT.

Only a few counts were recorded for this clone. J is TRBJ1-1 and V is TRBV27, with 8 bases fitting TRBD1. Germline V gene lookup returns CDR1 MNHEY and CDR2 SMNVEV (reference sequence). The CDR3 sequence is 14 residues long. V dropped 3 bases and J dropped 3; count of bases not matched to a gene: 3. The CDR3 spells CASSFGQGHTEAFF. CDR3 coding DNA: TGTGCCAGCAGTTTCGGACAGGGACACACTGAAGCTTTCTTT.

This chain's CDR3 is CASGLAGGNEQFF. The CDR3 coding sequence is TGTGCCAGCGGACTAGCCGGAGGAAATGAGCAGTTCTTC. The chain employs TRBV7-9 and TRBJ2-1; the match to TRBD2 covers 8 bases. The trim removed 8 bases at V and 7 bases at J, leaving 7 bases unmatched. The length of the CDR3 is 13 residues. CDR1 is SEHNR, CDR2 FQNEAQ, per germline (reference sequence).

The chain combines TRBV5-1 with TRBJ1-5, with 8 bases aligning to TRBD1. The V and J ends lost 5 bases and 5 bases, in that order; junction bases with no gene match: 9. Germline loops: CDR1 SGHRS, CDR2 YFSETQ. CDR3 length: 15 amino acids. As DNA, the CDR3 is TGCGCCAGCAGACCCGGGACAGGCGGGGATCAGCCCCAGCATTTT. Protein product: CASRPGTGGDQPQHF.

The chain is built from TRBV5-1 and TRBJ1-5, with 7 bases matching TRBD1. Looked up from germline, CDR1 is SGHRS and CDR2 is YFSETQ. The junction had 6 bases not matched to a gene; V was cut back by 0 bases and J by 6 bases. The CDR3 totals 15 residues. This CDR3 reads CASSLEGGESQPQHF. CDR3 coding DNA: TGCGCCAGCAGCTTGGAAGGGGGCGAGAGTCAGCCCCAGCATTTT.

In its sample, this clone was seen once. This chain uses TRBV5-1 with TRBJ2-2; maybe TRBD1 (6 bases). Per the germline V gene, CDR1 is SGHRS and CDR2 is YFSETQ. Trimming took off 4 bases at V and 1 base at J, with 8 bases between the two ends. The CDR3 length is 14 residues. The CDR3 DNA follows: TGCGCCAGCAGCCCACAGGGGAACACCGGGGAGCTGTTTTTT. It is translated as CASSPQGNTGELFF. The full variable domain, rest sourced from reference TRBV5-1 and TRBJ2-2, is KAGVTQTPRYLIKTRGQQVTLSCSPISGHRSVSWYQQTPGQGLQFLFEYFSETQRNKGNFPGRFSGRQFSNSRSEMNVSTLELGDSALYLCASSPQGNTGELFFGEGSRLTVL.

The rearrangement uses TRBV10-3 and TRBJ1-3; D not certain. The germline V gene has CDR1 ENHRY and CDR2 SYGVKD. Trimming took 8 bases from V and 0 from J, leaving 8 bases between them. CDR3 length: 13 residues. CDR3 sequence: CAIVASSGNTIYF. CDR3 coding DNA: TGTGCCATCGTCGCGAGCTCTGGAAACACCATATATTTT.